This entry lists 3 T cell receptor beta chains sequenced from one sample in a study of cytomegalovirus exposure and HLA in healthy donors. A multiplex PCR was run with 60 Vbeta primers and 13 Jbeta primers. Assay: immunoSEQ multiplex PCR; the TCRdb copy retains only in-frame clones and omits some. The sample gives about 170,000 clones, 85% of which show up once; 1% is in the top ten. The sample was PBMCs. Source of these receptors: a boy between 2 and 10 years old in good health and CMV-seronegative.

The J gene is TRBJ2-1, the V gene TRBV19; TRBD2 matches at 7 bases. This CDR3 spans 15 amino acids. The V and J ends lost 4 bases and 6 bases, in that order; junction bases with no gene match: 9. The V gene's germline CDR1 is LNHDA and CDR2 SQIVND (reference sequence). The CDR3 region is CASSTGGKRGNEQFF. For the CDR3, the DNA is TGTGCCAGTAGTACCGGGGGGAAGCGCGGCAATGAGCAGTTCTTC.

This chain joins TRBV19 and TRBJ1-6, with TRBD1 matching over 10 bases. In germline, CDR1 is LNHDA, CDR2 SQIVND (reference sequence). The CDR3 consists of 20 residues. V lost 7 bases to trimming and J lost 7 bases; unmatched junction nucleotides: 22. The DNA for the CDR3 is TGTGCCAGTACCCCTGGAGGGACAGGGGTTAATTTTTTGCAGAATTCACCCCTCCACTTT. Translation gives CASTPGGTGVNFLQNSPLHF. Based on the CDR3 plus reference TRBV19 and TRBJ1-6, the full variable domain is DGGITQSPKYLFRKEGQNVTLSCEQNLNHDAMYWYRQDPGQGLRLIYYSQIVNDFQKGDIAEGYSVSREKKESFPLTVTSAQKNPTAFYLCASTPGGTGVNFLQNSPLHFGNGTRLTVT.

This clone was counted once. The genes are TRBV7-9 and TRBJ2-7; tentative D call: TRBD1 (6 bases). Trimming pared 2 bases from V and 0 bases from J, leaving 14 bases between. The CDR3 length is 16 residues. The germline CDR1 and CDR2 sequences are SEHNR and FQNEAQ (reference sequence). In DNA, the CDR3 is TGTGCCAGCAGCTTATTCGTGACAGGCGCCTCCTACGAGCAGTACTTC. Its protein is CASSLFVTGASYEQYF.